The present entry profiles one TCR beta chain with its context. This CDR3 is 18 amino acids long. Germline assignment: CDR1 SGHTA and CDR2 FQGNSA. Losses at the gene ends were 2 bases for V and 4 bases for J; bases not matched to a gene: 15. Per the original data handling: Scientists estimated how many nucleated cells there were by amplifying reference gene primers. Assay used: immunoSEQ multiplex PCR; TCRdb lists only in-frame clones, some missing. The D gene and trimming were derived from the DNA, and the V and J assignments and clone size from that table. The table includes 250,000 to 300,000 clones, around 80% detected once. This sample was taken from a study of blood T cell repertoires in COVID-19. Study in general: Some COVID-19 samples were acute and others convalescent; all came from the United States, Italy and Spain. PBMCs, B-cell-depleted T cells, or T cells were the source of the cDNA or gDNA that made up the material.

The source is a man aged 80 or over with acute or convalescent COVID-19. The sequenced sample consisted of peripheral blood. The chain combines TRBV7-2 with TRBJ2-7; 9 bases line up with TRBD2. The CDR3 nucleotides read TGTGCCAGCAGCTTACAAATTAGGTCTAGCGGGGTCATATACGAGCAGTACTTC. It specifies CASSLQIRSSGVIYEQYF.